The present T cell receptor beta chain was sequenced within a study of T cells after posttransplantation cyclophosphamide. A marrow graft followed busulfan-fludarabine conditioning, with cyclophosphamide on days +3 and +4. Many counts were recorded for this clone. What it binds is not known. This CDR3 has 14 residues. Trimming stripped 4 bases from V and 3 bases from J, with 9 bases between. The germline gives CDR1 LNHDA, CDR2 SQIVND (reference sequence). Points from the study as a whole: Blood and skin or GI T cell repertoires showed limited TRB overlap. TRB clonality was highly associated with recipient CMV seropositivity and reactivation. Later post-transplant blood repertoires were often dominated by donor CD8+ memory clones.

Here immunoSEQ multiplex PCR was the method, and the copy in TCRdb shows in-frame clones only, minus some. This sample has thousands of clones, each found more than once. The sequence came from a male patient between 25 and 39 years old who received an allogeneic stem cell transplant from a related donor, was CMV-positive, and had acute GVHD only. These T cells may partly come from the graft donor. This chain connects TRBV19 to TRBJ2-2; D unclear. The source was PBMCs, collected after allogeneic stem cell transplant with posttransplant cyclophosphamide. CDR3 sequence reads: CASSTLSDTGELFF. DNA for the CDR3: TGTGCCAGTAGTACCTTGTCGGACACCGGGGAGCTGTTTTTT.